This TCR beta chain comes out of a study of blood T cell repertoires in COVID-19. Study details: Collection of acute and convalescent COVID-19 samples took place in the United States, Italy and Spain.

Individuals aged 18 to 89 years were recruited from some 26 US areas. Self-reported history from a screening survey and questionnaire set each donor's cohort. In the source study's methods: Amplification of reference gene primers provided the estimated nucleated cell counts. Assay: immunoSEQ multiplex PCR; the TCRdb copy retains only in-frame clones and omits some. V, J and clone size reflect that table, while D and trimming were determined from the DNA. Of 200,000 to 250,000 clones in the sample, 80% were seen once. Germline lookup yields CDR1 KGHDR and CDR2 SFDVKD. With 0 bases removed from V and 0 bases from J, the gap between germline ends came to 9 bases. The CDR3 extends over 16 amino acids.

Sequencing input: PBMCs or T cells enriched from blood (not recorded which). The chain recombines TRBV24-1 with TRBJ2-3, with TRBD1 as a possible D gene (5 bases). This TCR came from a woman aged 40 to 49 with acute COVID-19. The CDR3 sequence is CATSDLVGPSTDTQYF. For the CDR3, the DNA is TGTGCCACCAGTGATTTGGTGGGGCCTAGCACAGATACGCAGTATTTT.